The present T cell receptor (beta chain) was sequenced within a study of CD8+CD57+ T cells in acquired aplastic anemia. Selection for sequencing was limited to patients who had shown CD8+CD57+ cell expansion by flow cytometry. CDR3 and TCR beta VDJ profiling relied on a genomic DNA template. TCRdb re-called the reads with MiXCR, one entry per CDR3 protein. The profile shows hundreds of thousands of distinct CDR3 sequences, under 40% of them singletons. The CDR3 sequence is 14 residues long. Germline V gene data show CDR1 as SGDLS and CDR2 as YYNGEE. The J segment lost 6 bases and the V segment lost 4 bases, leaving 7 bases of the junction unmatched. Details on this clonotype: The missing conserved phenylalanine or tryptophan at the end of this CDR3 makes a read error likely.

Sequenced sample: sorted CD4+, CD8+, or CD8+CD57+ T cells (not recorded which) from PBMCs. This receptor was taken from a human donor with aplastic anemia. V and J are TRBV9 and TRBJ2-1, with 7 bases fitting TRBD1. CDR3 region: CASSPDRVSNEQFS. CDR3 in DNA: TGTGCCAGCAGCCCAGACAGGGTCAGCAATGAGCAGTTCTCC.